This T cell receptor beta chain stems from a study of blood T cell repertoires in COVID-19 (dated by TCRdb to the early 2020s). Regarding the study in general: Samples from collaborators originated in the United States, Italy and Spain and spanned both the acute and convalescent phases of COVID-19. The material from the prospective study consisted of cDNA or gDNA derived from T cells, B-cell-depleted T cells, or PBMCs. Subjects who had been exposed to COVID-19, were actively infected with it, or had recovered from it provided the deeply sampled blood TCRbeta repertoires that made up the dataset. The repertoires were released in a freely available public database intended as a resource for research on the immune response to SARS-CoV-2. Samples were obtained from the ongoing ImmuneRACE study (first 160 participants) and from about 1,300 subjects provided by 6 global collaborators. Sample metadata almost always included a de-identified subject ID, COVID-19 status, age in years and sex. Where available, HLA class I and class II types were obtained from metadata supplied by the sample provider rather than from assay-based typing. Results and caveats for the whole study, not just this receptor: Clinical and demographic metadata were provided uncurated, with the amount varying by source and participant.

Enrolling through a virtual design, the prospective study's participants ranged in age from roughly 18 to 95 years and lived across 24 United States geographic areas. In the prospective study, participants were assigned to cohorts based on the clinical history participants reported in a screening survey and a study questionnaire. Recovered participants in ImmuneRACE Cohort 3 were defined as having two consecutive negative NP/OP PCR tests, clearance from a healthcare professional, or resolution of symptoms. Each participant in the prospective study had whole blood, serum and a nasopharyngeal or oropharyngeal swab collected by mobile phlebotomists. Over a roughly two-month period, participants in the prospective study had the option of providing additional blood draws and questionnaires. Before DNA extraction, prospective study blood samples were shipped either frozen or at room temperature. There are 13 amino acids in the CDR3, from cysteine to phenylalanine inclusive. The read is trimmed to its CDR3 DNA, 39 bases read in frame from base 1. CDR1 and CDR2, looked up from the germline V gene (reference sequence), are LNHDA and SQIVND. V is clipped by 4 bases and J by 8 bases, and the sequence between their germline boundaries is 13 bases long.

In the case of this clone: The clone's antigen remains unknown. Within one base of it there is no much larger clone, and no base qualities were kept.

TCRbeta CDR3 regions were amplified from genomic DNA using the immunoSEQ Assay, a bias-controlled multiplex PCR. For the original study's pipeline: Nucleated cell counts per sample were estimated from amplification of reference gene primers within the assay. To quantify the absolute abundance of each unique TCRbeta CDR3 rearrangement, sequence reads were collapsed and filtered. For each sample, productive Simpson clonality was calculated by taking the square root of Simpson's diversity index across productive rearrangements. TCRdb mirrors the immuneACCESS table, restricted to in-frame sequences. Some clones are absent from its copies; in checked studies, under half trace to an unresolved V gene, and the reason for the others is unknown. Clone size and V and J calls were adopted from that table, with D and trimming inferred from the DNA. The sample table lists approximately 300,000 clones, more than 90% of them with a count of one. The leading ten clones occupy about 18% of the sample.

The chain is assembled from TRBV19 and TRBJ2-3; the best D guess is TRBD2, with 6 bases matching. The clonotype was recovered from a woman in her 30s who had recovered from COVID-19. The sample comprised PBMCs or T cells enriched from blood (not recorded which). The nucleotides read TGTGCCAGTAGTAGCCGACCCGGGGGTACGCAGTATTTT. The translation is CASSSRPGGTQYF.